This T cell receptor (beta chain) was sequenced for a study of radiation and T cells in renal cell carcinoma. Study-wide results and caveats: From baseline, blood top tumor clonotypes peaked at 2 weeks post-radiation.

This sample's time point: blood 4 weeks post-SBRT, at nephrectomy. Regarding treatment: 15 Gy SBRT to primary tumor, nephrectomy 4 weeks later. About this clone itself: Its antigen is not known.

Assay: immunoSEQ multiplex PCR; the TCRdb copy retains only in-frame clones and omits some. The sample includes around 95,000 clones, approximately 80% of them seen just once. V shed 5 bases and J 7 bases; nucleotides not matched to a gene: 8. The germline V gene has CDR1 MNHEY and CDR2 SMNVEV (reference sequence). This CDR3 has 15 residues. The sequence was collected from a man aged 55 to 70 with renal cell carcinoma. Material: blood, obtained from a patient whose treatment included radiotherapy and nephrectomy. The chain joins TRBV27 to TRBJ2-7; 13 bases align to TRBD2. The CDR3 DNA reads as TGTGCCAGCAGTCCGCTACTAGCGGGAGGGCCTGAGCAGTACTTC. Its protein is CASSPLLAGGPEQYF.